A selection of T cell receptor beta chains follows, all from one sample in a study of OX40 agonist ivuxolimab in advanced cancers. Sequencing was performed with immunoSEQ multiplex PCR; in TCRdb, only in-frame clones are kept and a portion is missing. Of roughly 57,000 clones in the sample, approximately 88% were seen once. Sequenced material: CD4+ or CD8+ T cells sorted from blood, taken in a trial of the OX40 agonist ivuxolimab. The receptors were gathered from an adult with an advanced solid tumor such as melanoma, head and neck, liver or kidney cancer. Each CDR3 is given without its conserved first and last residue. Where a row states a size, it is once, few, many or the class of an expanded clone; other rows omit it.

clone_size cdr3_length j_call v_call cdr3_aa
. 12 TRBJ1-5 TRBV2 ASKSQTSNQPQH
. 12 . TRBV10-3 AIRNGTSGYEQY
. 11 TRBJ1-1 TRBV6-5 ASSEARTGEAF
. 11 TRBJ1-4 TRBV30 AWNRMNNEKLF
. 9 TRBJ1-2 TRBV20-1 SADRRYGYT
. 12 TRBJ1-2 TRBV15 ATSRDSDYYGYT
. 16 TRBJ1-1 TRBV30 AWTTPGQGAGKNTEAF
. 12 TRBJ2-5 TRBV28 ASSYGGRGETQY
. 11 TRBJ1-1 TRBV6-1 ASSERRNTEAF
few 15 TRBJ2-2 TRBV7-2 ASSSAPRGQNTGELF